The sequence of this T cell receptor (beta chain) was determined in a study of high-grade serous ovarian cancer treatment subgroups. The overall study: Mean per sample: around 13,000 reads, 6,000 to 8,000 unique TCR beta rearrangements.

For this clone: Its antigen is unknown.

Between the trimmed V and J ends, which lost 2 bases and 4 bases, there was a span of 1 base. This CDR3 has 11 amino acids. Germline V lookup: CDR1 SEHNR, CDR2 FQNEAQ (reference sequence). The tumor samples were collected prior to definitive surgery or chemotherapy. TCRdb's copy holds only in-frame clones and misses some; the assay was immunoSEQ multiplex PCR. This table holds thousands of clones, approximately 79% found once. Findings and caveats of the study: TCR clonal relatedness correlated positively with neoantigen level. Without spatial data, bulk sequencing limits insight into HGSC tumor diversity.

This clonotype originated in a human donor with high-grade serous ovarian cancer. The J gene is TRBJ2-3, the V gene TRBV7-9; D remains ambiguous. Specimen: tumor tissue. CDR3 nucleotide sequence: TGTGCCAGCAGCTTATCAGATACGCAGTATTTT. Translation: CASSLSDTQYF.